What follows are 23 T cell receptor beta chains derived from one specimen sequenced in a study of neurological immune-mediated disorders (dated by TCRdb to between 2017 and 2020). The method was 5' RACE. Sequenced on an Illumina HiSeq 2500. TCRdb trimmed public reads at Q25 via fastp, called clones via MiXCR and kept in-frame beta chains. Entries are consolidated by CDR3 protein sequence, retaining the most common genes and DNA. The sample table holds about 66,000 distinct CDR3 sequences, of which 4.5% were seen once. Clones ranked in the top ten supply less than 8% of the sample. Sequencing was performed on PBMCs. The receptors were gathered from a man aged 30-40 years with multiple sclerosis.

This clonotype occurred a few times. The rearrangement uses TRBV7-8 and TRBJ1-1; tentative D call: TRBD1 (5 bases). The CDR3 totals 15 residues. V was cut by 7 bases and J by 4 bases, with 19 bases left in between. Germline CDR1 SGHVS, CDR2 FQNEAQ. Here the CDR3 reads CASTPRGPVGTEAFF. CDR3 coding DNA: TGTGCCAGCACCCCTCGGGGCCCAGTGGGCACTGAAGCTTTCTTT.

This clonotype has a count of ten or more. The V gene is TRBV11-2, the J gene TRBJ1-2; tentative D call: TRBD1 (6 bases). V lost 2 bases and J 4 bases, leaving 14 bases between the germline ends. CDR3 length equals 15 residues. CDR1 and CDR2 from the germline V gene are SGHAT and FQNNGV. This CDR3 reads CASSLYAGAAYGYTF. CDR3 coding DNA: TGTGCCAGCAGCTTATATGCAGGGGCGGCCTATGGCTACACCTTC.

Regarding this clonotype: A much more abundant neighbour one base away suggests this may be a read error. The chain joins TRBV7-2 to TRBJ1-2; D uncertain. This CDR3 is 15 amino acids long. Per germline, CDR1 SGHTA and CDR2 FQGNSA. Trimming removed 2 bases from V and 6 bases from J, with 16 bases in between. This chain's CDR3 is CASSLRWESSNGYTF. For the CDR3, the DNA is TGTGCCAGCAGCTTACGTTGGGAAAGTAGTAATGGCTACACCTTC.

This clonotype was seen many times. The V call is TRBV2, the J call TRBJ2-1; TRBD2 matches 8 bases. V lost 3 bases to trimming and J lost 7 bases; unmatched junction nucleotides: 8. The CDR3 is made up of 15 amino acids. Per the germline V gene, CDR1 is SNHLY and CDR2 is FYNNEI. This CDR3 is CASSDQRGRPNEQFF. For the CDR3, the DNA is TGTGCCAGCAGTGATCAGCGGGGGCGTCCTAATGAGCAGTTCTTC.

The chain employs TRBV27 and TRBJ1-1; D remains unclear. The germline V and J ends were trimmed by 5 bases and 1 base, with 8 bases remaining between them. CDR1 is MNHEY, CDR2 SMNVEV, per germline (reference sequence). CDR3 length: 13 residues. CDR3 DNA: TGTGCCAGCAGTCGGAGGGAGAACACTGAAGCTTTCTTT. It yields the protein CASSRRENTEAFF.

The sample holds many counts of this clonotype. The CDR3 is CSARPPGLAGSAEQFF. DNA for the CDR3: TGCAGTGCTAGACCCCCGGGACTAGCGGGGAGTGCTGAGCAGTTCTTC. The rearrangement joins TRBV20-1 to TRBJ2-1; 13 bases align to TRBD2. V lost 2 bases, J lost 9 bases, and 10 bases stayed unmatched. The CDR3 runs 16 residues. Germline V CDR1 and CDR2: DFQATT, SNEGSKA (reference sequence).

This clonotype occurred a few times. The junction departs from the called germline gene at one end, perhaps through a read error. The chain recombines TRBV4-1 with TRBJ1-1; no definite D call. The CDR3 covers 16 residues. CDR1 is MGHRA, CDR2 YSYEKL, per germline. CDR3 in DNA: TGCACCAGCATAACATCCGTCTCATATCAGAACACTGAAGCTTTCTTT. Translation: CTSITSVSYQNTEAFF.

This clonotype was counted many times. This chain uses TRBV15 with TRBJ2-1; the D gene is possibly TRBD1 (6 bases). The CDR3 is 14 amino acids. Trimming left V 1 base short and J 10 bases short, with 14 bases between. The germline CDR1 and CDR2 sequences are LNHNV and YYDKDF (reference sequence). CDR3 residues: CATSRASGAREQFF. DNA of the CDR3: TGTGCCACCAGCAGAGCCTCAGGGGCCCGGGAGCAGTTCTTC.

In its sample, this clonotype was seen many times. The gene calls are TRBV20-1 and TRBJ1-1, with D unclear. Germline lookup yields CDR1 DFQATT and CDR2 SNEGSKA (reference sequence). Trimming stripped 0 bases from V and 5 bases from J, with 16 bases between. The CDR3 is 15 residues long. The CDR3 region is CSAREGRAKRTEAFF. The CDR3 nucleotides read TGCAGTGCTAGAGAAGGTCGGGCTAAGAGGACTGAAGCTTTCTTT.

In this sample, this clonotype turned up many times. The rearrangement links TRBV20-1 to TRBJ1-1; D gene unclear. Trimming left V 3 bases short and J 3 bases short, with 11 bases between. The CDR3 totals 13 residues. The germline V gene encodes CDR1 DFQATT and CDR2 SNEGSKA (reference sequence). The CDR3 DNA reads TGCAGTGCTAGGGGCCACTCGGACACTGAAGCTTTCTTT. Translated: CSARGHSDTEAFF.

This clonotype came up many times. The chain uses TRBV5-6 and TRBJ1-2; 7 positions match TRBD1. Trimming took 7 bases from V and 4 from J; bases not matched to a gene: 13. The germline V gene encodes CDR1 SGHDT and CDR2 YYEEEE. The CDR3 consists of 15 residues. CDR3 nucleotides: TGTGCCAGCGCGTCAGGGGGAGTAAAGATCTATGGCTACACCTTC. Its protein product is CASASGGVKIYGYTF.

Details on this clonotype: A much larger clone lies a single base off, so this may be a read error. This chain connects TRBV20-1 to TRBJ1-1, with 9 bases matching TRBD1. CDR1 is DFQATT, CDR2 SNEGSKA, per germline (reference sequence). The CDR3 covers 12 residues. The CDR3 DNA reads TGCGGTGCTCTGACAGGGGGCACTGAAGCTTTCTTT. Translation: CGALTGGTEAFF.

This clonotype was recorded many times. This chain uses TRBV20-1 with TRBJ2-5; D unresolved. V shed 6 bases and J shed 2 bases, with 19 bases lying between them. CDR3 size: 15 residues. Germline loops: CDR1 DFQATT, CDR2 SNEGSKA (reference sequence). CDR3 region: CSALHRLGQQETQYF. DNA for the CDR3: TGCAGTGCCCTCCACCGCCTCGGGCAACAAGAGACCCAGTACTTC.

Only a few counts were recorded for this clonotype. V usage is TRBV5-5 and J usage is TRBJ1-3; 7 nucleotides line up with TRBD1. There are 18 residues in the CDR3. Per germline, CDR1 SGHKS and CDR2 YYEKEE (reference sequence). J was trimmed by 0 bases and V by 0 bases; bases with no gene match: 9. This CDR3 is CASSLAGNRGSSGNTIYF. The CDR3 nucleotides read TGTGCCAGCAGCTTGGCCGGGAACAGGGGAAGCTCTGGAAACACCATATATTTT.

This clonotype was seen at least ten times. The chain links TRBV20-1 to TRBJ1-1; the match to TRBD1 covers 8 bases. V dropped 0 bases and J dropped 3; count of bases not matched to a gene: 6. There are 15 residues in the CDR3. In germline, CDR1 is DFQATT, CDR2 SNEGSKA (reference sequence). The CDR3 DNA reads TGCAGTGCTAGAGATCGCGGACAGGGATACACTGAAGCTTTCTTT. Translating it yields CSARDRGQGYTEAFF.

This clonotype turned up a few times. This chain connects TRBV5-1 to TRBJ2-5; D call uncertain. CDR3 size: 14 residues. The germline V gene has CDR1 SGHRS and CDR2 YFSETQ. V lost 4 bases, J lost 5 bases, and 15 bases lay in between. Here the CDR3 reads CASSPTILWETQYF. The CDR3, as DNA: TGCGCCAGCAGCCCCACGATCCTGTGGGAGACCCAGTACTTC.

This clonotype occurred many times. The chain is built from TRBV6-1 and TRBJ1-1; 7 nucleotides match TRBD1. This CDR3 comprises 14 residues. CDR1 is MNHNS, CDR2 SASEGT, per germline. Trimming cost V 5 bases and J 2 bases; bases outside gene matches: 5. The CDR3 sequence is CASSSQGRNTEAFF. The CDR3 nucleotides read TGTGCCAGCAGTTCACAGGGGAGAAACACTGAAGCTTTCTTT.

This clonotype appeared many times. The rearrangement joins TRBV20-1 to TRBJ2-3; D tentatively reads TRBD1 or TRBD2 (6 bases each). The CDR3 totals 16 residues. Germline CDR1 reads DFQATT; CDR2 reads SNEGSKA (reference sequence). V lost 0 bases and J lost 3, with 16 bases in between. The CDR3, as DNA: TGCAGTGCTAGAGATCTGGGGGCCGGGGGTACAGATACGCAGTATTTT. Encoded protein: CSARDLGAGGTDTQYF.

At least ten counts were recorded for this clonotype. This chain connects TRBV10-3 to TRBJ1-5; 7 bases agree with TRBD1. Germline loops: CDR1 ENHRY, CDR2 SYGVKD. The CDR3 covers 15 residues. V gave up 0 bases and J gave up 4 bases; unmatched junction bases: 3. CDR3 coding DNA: TGTGCCATCAGTGAGTCGGGGGACAGAAATCAGCCCCAGCATTTT. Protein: CAISESGDRNQPQHF.

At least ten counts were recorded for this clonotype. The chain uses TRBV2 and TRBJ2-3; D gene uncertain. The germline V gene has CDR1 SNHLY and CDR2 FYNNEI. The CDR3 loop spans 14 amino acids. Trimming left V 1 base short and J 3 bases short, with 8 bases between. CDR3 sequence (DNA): TGTGCCAGCAGTGAAGGGAACCCGACAGATACGCAGTATTTT. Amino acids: CASSEGNPTDTQYF.

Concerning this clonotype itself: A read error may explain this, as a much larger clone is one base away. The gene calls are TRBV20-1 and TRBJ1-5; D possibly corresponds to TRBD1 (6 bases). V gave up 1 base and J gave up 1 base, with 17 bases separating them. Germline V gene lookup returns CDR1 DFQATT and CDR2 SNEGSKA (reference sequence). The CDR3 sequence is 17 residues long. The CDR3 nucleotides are TGCAGTGCTAGAGCTCGAGTACGGGGGGCGAGCAATCAGCCCCAGCATTTT. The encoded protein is CSARARVRGASNQPQHF.

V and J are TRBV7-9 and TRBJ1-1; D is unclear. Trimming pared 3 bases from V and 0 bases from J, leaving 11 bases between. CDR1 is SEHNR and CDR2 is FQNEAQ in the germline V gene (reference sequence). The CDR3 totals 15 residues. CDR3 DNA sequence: TGTGCCAGCAGCTTTCCTGTACGGTTGAACACTGAAGCTTTCTTT. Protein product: CASSFPVRLNTEAFF.

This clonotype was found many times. The CDR3 region is CASSLEPGSRQPQHF. CDR3 in DNA: TGCGCCAGCAGCTTGGAGCCAGGGTCAAGGCAGCCCCAGCATTTT. J is TRBJ1-5 and V is TRBV5-1, with D perhaps TRBD1 (5 bases). Germline CDR1 reads SGHRS; CDR2 reads YFSETQ. Trimming pared 0 bases from V and 7 bases from J, leaving 14 bases between. The CDR3 has 15 amino acids. The full variable domain, with the rest looked up from reference TRBV5-1 and TRBJ1-5, is KAGVTQTPRYLIKTRGQQVTLSCSPISGHRSVSWYQQTPGQGLQFLFEYFSETQRNKGNFPGRFSGRQFSNSRSEMNVSTLELGDSALYLCASSLEPGSRQPQHFGDGTRLSIL.